The 10 T cell receptor beta chains below come from one sample, sequenced in a study of T cell changes during pregnancy in multiple sclerosis. Produced via immunoSEQ multiplex PCR; TCRdb's table is partial and in-frame only. The sample lists just under 95,000 clones, around 92% seen once, with roughly 2.7% in the top ten. The sample in question was peripheral blood, obtained in the first trimester of pregnancy. The origin of the receptors is a female donor with multiple sclerosis, enrolled in a pregnancy study.

In its sample, this clone was seen once. The chain links TRBV11-2 to TRBJ2-2; 7 bases match TRBD2. Germline CDR1 SGHAT, CDR2 FQNNGV. After removal of 1 base from V and 5 bases from J, the junction contained 4 bases not matched to a gene. The CDR3 has 15 amino acids. This chain's CDR3 is CASSLVGGRTGELFF. In DNA, the CDR3 is TGTGCCAGCAGCTTAGTCGGCGGGAGAACCGGGGAGCTGTTTTTT.

The rearrangement joins TRBV4-2 to TRBJ2-7; D not certain. Germline lookup yields CDR1 LGHNA and CDR2 YNFKEQ. This CDR3 spans 13 amino acids. V shed 0 bases and J shed 2 bases, with 5 bases lying between them. The CDR3 DNA reads as TGTGCCAGCAGCCAAGAAGCCCCCTACGAGCAGTACTTC. This sequence encodes CASSQEAPYEQYF.

This chain links TRBV28 with TRBJ2-1; TRBD2 aligns across 8 bases. Germline assignment: CDR1 MDHEN and CDR2 SYDVKM. Trimming at V came to 3 bases and at J to 6 bases, leaving 7 bases not matched to a gene. The CDR3 loop spans 15 amino acids. The CDR3 DNA is TGTGCCAGCAGTTTGGGCGGGAGGTGGACCAATGAGCAGTTCTTC. Amino acid sequence: CASSLGGRWTNEQFF.

The V and J genes are TRBV28 and TRBJ2-3; TRBD2 is a possible D gene (5 bases). Trimming stripped 5 bases from V and 7 bases from J, with 25 bases between. The CDR3 runs 17 residues. Germline assignment: CDR1 MDHEN and CDR2 SYDVKM. The CDR3 loop reads CASSTLSTRSSVNTQYF. CDR3 bases: TGTGCCAGCAGTACACTATCTACTAGGTCCTCGGTAAATACGCAGTATTTT.

CDR3 residues: CSLPDYSYEQYF. The DNA for the CDR3 is TGCAGCCTTCCAGACTACTCCTACGAGCAGTACTTC. The V call is TRBV29-1, the J call TRBJ2-7, with TRBD2 as a possible D gene (5 bases). Germline assignment: CDR1 SQVTM and CDR2 ANQGSEA. CDR3 length: 12 amino acids. The ends were cut back, 8 bases at V and 0 bases at J, with 11 bases in the middle.

About this clone itself: Sequence at one end of the junction differs from germline and may be a read error. J is TRBJ2-1 and V is TRBV7-7; TRBD2 agrees at 14 bases. The germline CDR1 and CDR2 sequences are SSHAT and FNYEAQ (reference sequence). CDR3 length: 20 residues. The chain's CDR3 is CASSLAGRWGLAGATDEQFF. In DNA, the CDR3 is TGTGCTAGCAGCTTAGCGGGACGGTGGGGACTAGCGGGAGCAACGGATGAGCAGTTCTTC.

The chain employs TRBV5-4 and TRBJ2-2; no clear D gene. Germline V lookup: CDR1 SGHNT, CDR2 YYREEE (reference sequence). The length of the CDR3 is 13 residues. The V gene lost 2 bases and the J gene lost 2 bases, with 4 bases spanning the gap. The CDR3 protein is CASSLLNTGELFF. The CDR3 bases are TGTGCCAGCAGCTTATTAAACACCGGGGAGCTGTTTTTT.

This chain links TRBV25-1 with TRBJ2-7, with D possibly TRBD2 on 6 matching bases. Germline V lookup: CDR1 MGHDK, CDR2 SYGVNS. This CDR3 comprises 13 residues. V lost 6 bases to trimming and J lost 7 bases, with 16 bases between them. The CDR3 here is CASRRDGLAEQYF. CDR3 coding DNA: TGTGCCAGCAGACGGGACGGCCTAGCGGAGCAGTACTTC.

The gene calls are TRBV6-6 and TRBJ2-3; TRBD2 is a possible D gene (6 bases). CDR1 MNHNY and CDR2 SVGAGI come from the germline V gene (reference sequence). CDR3 length: 15 amino acids. V was cut by 5 bases and J by 6 bases, with 18 bases left in between. CDR3 coding DNA: TGTGCCAGCAGTCCGGGCCCACCTCGGGGGGATACGCAGTATTTT. This translates into CASSPGPPRGDTQYF.

The chain links TRBV9 to TRBJ2-2; perhaps TRBD1 as D (6 bases). The CDR3 runs to 15 residues. CDR1 and CDR2 (germline): SGDLS, YYNGEE. Trimming took 2 bases from V and 3 from J, leaving 11 bases between them. The CDR3 nucleotides are TGTGCCAGCAGCGTCGGACAGATACACACCGGGGAGCTGTTTTTT. This codes for CASSVGQIHTGELFF.